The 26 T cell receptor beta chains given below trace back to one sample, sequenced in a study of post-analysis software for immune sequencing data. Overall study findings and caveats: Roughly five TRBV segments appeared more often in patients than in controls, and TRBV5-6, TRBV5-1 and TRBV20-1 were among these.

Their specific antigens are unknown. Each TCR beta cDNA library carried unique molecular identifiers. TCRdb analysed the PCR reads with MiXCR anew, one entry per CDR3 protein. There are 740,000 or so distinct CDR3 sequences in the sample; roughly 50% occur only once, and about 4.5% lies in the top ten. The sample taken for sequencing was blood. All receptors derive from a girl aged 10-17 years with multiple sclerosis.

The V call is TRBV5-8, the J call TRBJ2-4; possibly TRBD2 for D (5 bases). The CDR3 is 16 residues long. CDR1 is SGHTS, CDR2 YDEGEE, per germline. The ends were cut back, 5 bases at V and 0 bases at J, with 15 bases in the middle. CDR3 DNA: TGTGCCAGCAGACTCCCCCAGGACTTAGCCAAAAACATTCAGTACTTC. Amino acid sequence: CASRLPQDLAKNIQYF.

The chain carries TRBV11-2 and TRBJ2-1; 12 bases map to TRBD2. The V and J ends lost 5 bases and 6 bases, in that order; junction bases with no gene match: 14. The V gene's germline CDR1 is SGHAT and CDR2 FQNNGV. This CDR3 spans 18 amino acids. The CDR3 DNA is TGTGCCAGCAGCCACATACGGGTTCTAGCGGGAGGGATCAATGAGCAGTTCTTC. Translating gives CASSHIRVLAGGINEQFF.

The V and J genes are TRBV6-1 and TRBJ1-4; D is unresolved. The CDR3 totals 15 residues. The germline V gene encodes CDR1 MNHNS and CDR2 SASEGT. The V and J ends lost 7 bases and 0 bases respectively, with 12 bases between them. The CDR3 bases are TGTGCCAGCATCTCGCTGGGGTCAACTAATGAAAAACTGTTTTTT. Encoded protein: CASISLGSTNEKLFF.

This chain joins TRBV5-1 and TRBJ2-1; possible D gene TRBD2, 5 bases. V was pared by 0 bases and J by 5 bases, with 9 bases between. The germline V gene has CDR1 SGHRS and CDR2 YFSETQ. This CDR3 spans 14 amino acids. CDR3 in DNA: TGCGCCAGCAGCTTGGGACTACATCACAATGAGCAGTTCTTC. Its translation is CASSLGLHHNEQFF.

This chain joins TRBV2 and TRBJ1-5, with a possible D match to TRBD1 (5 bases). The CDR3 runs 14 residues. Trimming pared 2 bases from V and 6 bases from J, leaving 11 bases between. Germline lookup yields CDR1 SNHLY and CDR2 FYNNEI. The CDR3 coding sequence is TGTGCCAGCAGTGAACAGGGCCGAAGTCAGCCCCAGCATTTT. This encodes CASSEQGRSQPQHF.

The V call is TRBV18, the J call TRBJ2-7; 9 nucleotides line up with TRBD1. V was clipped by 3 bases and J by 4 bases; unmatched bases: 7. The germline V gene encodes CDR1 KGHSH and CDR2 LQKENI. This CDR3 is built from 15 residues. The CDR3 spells CASSPGTGSGYEQYF. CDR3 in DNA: TGTGCCAGCTCACCCGGGACAGGGTCTGGGTACGAGCAGTACTTC.

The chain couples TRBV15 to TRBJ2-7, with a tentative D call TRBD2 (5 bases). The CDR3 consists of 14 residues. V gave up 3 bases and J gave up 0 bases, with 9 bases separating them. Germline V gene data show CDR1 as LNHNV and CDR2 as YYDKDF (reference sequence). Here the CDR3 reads CATSRRESSYEQYF. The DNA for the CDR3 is TGTGCCACCAGCAGGAGGGAGAGCTCCTACGAGCAGTACTTC.

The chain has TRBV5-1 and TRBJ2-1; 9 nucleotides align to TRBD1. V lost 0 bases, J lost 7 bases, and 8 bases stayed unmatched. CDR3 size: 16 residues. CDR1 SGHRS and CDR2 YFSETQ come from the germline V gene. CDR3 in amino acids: CASSLAPGQGRNEQFF. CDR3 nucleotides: TGCGCCAGCAGCTTGGCCCCAGGACAGGGGAGGAATGAGCAGTTCTTC.

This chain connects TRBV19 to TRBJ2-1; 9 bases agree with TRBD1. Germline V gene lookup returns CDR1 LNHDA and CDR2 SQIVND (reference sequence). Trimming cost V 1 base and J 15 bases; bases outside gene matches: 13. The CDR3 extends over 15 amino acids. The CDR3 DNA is TGTGCCAGTAGTATAGTTGGACAGGGGCTAAGTTTTCCGTTCTTC. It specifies CASSIVGQGLSFPFF.

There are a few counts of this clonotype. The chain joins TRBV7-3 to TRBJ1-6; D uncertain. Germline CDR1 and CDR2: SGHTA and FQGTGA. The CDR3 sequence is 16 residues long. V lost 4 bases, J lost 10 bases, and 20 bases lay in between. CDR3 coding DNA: TGTGCCAGCAGCTCCGACTCGACGGGTCGAGGATCACCCCTCCACTTT. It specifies CASSSDSTGRGSPLHF.

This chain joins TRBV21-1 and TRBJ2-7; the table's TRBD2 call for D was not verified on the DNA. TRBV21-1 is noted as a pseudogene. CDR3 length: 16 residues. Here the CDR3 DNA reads TGTGCCAGCAGCAAAGGGACTAGCGAGAGCTCCTACGAGCAGTACTTC. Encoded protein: CASSKGTSESSYEQYF.

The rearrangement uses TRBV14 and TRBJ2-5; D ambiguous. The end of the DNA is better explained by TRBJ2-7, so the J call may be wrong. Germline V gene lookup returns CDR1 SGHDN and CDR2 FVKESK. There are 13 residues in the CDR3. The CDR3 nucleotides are TGTGCCAGCAGCCAAGATCGCGGCGGCGAGCAGTACTTC. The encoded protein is CASSQDRGGEQYF.

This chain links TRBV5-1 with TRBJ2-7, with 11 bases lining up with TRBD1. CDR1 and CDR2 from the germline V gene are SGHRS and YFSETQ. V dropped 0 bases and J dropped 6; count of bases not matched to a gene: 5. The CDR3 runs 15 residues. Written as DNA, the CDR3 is TGCGCCAGCAGCTTGGCCCGGGACAGGGGGTCCGAGCAGTACTTC. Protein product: CASSLARDRGSEQYF.

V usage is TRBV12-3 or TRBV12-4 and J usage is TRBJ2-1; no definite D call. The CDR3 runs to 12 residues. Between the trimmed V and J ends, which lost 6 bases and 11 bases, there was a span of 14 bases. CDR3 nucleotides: TGTGCCAGCAGCATTGCTAAGCCTCAGCAGTTCTTC. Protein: CASSIAKPQQFF.

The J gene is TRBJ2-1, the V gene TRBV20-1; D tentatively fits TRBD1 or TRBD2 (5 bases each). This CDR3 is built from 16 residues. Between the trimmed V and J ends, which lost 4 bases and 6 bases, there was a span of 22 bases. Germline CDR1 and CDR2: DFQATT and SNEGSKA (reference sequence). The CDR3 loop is CSATRTDPEGLNEQFF. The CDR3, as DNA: TGCAGTGCTACGCGGACGGACCCCGAGGGGCTCAATGAGCAGTTCTTC.

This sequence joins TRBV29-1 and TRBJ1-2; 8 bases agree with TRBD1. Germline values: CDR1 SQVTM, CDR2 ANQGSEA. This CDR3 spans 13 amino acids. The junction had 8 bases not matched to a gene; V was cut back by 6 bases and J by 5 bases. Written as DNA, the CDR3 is TGCAGCGTCCGTTCCGGGACAGGTTATGGCTACACCTTC. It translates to CSVRSGTGYGYTF.

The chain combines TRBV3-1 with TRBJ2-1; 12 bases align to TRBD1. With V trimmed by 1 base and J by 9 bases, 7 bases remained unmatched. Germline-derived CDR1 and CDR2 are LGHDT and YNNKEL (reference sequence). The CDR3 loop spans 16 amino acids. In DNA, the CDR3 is TGTGCCAGCAGCCAAGTTTTGGGACAGGGGGCGGGTGAGCAGTTCTTC. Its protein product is CASSQVLGQGAGEQFF.

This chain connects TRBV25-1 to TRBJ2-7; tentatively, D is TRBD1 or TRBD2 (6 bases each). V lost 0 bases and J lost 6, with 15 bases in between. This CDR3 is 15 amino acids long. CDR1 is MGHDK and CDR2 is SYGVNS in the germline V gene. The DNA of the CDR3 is TGTGCCAGCAGTGAATATGGGGGGCAGAGGGGCGAGCAGTACTTC. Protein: CASSEYGGQRGEQYF.

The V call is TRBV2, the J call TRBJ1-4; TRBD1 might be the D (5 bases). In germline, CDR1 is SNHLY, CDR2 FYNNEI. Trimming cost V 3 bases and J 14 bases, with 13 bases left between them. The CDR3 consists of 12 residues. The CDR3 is CASSDSGDGLFF. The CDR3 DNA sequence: TGTGCCAGCAGTGACTCGGGGGATGGGCTGTTTTTT. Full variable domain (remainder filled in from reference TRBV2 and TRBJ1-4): EPEVTQTPSHQVTQMGQEVILRCVPISNHLYFYWYRQILGQKVEFLVSFYNNEISEKSEIFDDQFSVERPDGSNFTLKIRSTKLEDSAMYFCASSDSGDGLFFGSGTQLSVL.

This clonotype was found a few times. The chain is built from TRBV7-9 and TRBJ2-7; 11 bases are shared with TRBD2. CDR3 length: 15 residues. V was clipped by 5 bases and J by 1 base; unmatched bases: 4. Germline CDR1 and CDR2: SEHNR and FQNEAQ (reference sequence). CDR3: CASSARLAGSYEQYF. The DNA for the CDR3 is TGTGCCAGCAGCGCAAGACTAGCGGGGTCCTACGAGCAGTACTTC.

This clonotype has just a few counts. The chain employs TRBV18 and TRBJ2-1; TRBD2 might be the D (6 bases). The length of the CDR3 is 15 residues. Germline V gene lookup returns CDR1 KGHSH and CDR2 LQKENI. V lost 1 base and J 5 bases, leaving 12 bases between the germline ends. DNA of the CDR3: TGTGCCAGCTCACCACAGGTGGGGGGAAACAATGAGCAGTTCTTC. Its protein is CASSPQVGGNNEQFF.

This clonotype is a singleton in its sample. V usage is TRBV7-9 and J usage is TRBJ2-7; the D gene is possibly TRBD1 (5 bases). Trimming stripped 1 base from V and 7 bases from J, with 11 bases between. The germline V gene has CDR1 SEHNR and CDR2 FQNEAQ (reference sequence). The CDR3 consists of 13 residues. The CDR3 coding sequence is TGTGCCAGCAGCTTAGTAAACAGGCGAGAGCAGTACTTC. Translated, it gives CASSLVNRREQYF.

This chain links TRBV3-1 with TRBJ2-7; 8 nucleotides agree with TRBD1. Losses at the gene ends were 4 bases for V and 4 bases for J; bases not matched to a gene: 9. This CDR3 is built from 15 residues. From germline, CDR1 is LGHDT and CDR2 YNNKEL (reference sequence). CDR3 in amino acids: CASSRFGQGQYEQYF. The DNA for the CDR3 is TGTGCCAGCAGCCGCTTCGGACAGGGCCAATACGAGCAGTACTTC.

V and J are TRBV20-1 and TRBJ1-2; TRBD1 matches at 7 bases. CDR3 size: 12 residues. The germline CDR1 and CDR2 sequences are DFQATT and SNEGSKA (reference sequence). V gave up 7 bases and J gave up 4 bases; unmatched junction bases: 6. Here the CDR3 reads CSVNDRAYGYTF. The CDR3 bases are TGCAGTGTTAACGACAGGGCCTATGGCTACACCTTC.

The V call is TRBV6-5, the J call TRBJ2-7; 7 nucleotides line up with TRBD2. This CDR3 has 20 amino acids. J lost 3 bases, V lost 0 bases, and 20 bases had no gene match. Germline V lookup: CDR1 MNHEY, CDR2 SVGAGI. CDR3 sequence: CASSYSIGGSPQRKYYEQYF. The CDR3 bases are TGTGCCAGCAGTTACTCGATTGGCGGGAGCCCCCAGCGGAAATACTACGAGCAGTACTTC.

CDR3 sequence: CASSLTAASSTDTQYF. The CDR3 coding sequence is TGTGCCAGCAGCTTAACAGCGGCCTCTAGCACAGATACGCAGTATTTT. The rearrangement uses TRBV7-3 and TRBJ2-3; D perhaps matches TRBD2 (5 bases). The V end lost 0 bases, the J end lost 0 bases, and 10 bases lay between the germline ends. This CDR3 has 16 residues. CDR1 SGHTA and CDR2 FQGTGA come from the germline V gene.